The T cell receptor (beta chain) described here comes from a study of T cells in Graves' hyperthyroidism and ophthalmopathy. Across the study: Initial diagnosis, before any treatment, was when peripheral blood was collected. Overall study results and limits: Blood shared most expanded thyroid clonotypes above 0.001. Ophthalmopathy was model-predicted a median about 7.1 months pre-onset.

Source material for PBMCs was about 10 ml fresh peripheral blood. This clonotype was observed a handful of times. The antigen is undetermined. Using RNA transcripts as the source, TCR beta CDR3 regions were amplified. HTBI primers were employed in a first-round RT-PCR of the TCR CDR3. From the multiplex PCR reads, TCRdb called clonotypes with MiXCR, one entry per CDR3 protein. The repertoire has approximately 690,000 distinct CDR3 sequences, 13% to 15% of them found once; the top ten carry around 12%. Germline V gives CDR1 ENHRY, CDR2 SYGVKD. This CDR3 is built from 15 residues. With 6 bases removed from V and 0 bases from J, the gap between germline ends came to 12 bases.

This chain uses TRBV10-3 with TRBJ1-3, with no clear D. Specimen: blood. The clonotype was recovered from a woman aged 45-65 years with Graves' ophthalmopathy. For the CDR3, the DNA is TGTGCCATCAGAGTTGGACTGACCTCTGGAAACACCATATATTTT. As protein: CAIRVGLTSGNTIYF.